The 8 T cell receptor beta chains in this list originate from one sample, sequenced in a study of blood T cell repertoires in COVID-19. The assay was immunoSEQ multiplex PCR, and TCRdb's table has in-frame clones only and misses some. The data contain 300,000 to 350,000 clones, 86% of them singletons. The specimen sequenced was PBMCs or T cells enriched from blood (not recorded which). Receptors originate from a woman between 40 and 50 years old with acute COVID-19.

This chain joins TRBV27 and TRBJ2-7; a weak D match, TRBD2 (6 bases). Deletions cut 7 bases from V and 2 bases from J, with 12 bases between. This CDR3 comprises 13 residues. Per the germline V gene, CDR1 is MNHEY and CDR2 is SMNVEV (reference sequence). CDR3 DNA: TGTGCCAGCATGGGACTCCACCCCTACGAGCAGTACTTC. This translates into CASMGLHPYEQYF.

J is TRBJ1-2 and V is TRBV5-6, with a tentative D call TRBD1 (6 bases). The CDR3 consists of 13 residues. Germline lookup yields CDR1 SGHDT and CDR2 YYEEEE. The V and J ends lost 0 bases and 8 bases respectively, with 11 bases between them. The CDR3 DNA is TGTGCCAGCAGCTTGGCCAACAGGGTCGGCTACACCTTC. Translated: CASSLANRVGYTF.

The rearrangement joins TRBV25-1 to TRBJ1-6, with TRBD1 matching over 8 bases. J lost 7 bases, V lost 6 bases, and 5 bases had no gene match. The CDR3 consists of 14 residues. Germline V gene sequence: CDR1 MGHDK, CDR2 SYGVNS. CDR3 in amino acids: CASREDRVNSPLHF. CDR3 DNA: TGTGCCAGCAGGGAGGACAGGGTAAATTCACCCCTCCACTTT. Drawing the rest from reference TRBV25-1 and TRBJ1-6, the complete variable domain is EADIYQTPRYLVIGTGKKITLECSQTMGHDKMYWYQQDPGMELHLIHYSYGVNSTEKGDLSSESTVSRIRTEHFPLTLESARPSHTSQYLCASREDRVNSPLHFGNGTRLTVT.

The chain recombines TRBV5-1 with TRBJ2-2, with 16 positions matching TRBD2. Germline trimming cut 3 bases from V and 4 bases from J; bases unmatched to any gene: 6. Looked up from germline, CDR1 is SGHRS and CDR2 is YFSETQ. This CDR3 region has 18 residues. This CDR3 reads CASSSGTSGRGGTGELFF. The DNA of the CDR3 is TGCGCCAGCAGCTCCGGGACTAGCGGGAGGGGAGGCACCGGGGAGCTGTTTTTT.

The chain joins TRBV5-4 to TRBJ2-1, with D unresolved. CDR1 is SGHNT, CDR2 YYREEE, per germline (reference sequence). Trimming removed 0 bases at V and 2 bases at J, with 3 bases between. The CDR3 runs 13 residues. The CDR3 nucleotides are TGTGCCAGCAGCTTGGATACCTACAATGAGCAGTTCTTC. Its translation is CASSLDTYNEQFF.

The chain couples TRBV10-3 to TRBJ2-3; weak D call: TRBD1 (5 bases). With 4 bases removed from V and 2 bases from J, the gap between germline ends came to 10 bases. Germline loops: CDR1 ENHRY, CDR2 SYGVKD. The CDR3 has 14 amino acids. CDR3 DNA sequence: TGTGCCATCAGTGTTGGACAAACCACAGATACGCAGTATTTT. Protein product: CAISVGQTTDTQYF.

In the case of this clone: The same CDR3 is also encoded by other DNA sequences in this sample. CDR3 in amino acids: CASSLGGTDNSPLHF. DNA of the CDR3: TGTGCCAGCAGCTTAGGGGGGACAGACAATTCACCCCTCCACTTT. The chain is built from TRBV7-9 and TRBJ1-6, with 7 bases matching TRBD1. J gave up 7 bases and V 1 base, and 4 bases lay outside the gene matches. Germline assignment: CDR1 SEHNR and CDR2 FQNEAQ (reference sequence). This CDR3 comprises 15 residues.

J is TRBJ2-2 and V is TRBV27; possible D gene TRBD2, 6 bases. Trimming removed 3 bases from V and 3 bases from J, with 11 bases in between. This CDR3 contains 15 residues. CDR1 and CDR2 from the germline V gene are MNHEY and SMNVEV (reference sequence). CDR3 nucleotide sequence: TGTGCCAGCAGTTTTTACGGGGGACACACCGGGGAGCTGTTTTTT. Its translation: CASSFYGGHTGELFF.